This T cell receptor (beta chain) appears in the sequencing data of a study of Ad26.COV2.S vaccination and SARS-CoV-2 variants. Study summary: A COV1001 Ad26.COV2.S trial-arm participant provided the sample. Each vaccinee took Ad26.COV2.S intramuscularly, once or twice 56 days apart.

Treatment reported: over 15 received Ad26.COV2.S at low or high dose, single or two shots; about 5 received placebo; per-sample allocation not given. Sampling occurred on day 63 after the first vaccine or placebo injection. Within Boston, the person who donated was an adult of 18-55 years. J was trimmed by 7 bases and V by 6 bases; bases with no gene match: 7. Looked up from germline, CDR1 is SNHLY and CDR2 is FYNNEI. The CDR3 loop spans 13 amino acids. Assay: immunoSEQ multiplex PCR; the TCRdb copy retains only in-frame clones and omits some. The sample shows some 370,000 clones, about four fifths of them seen only once.

V usage is TRBV2 and J usage is TRBJ2-7; TRBD1 matches 9 bases. This receptor was taken from a person aged 18-65 years who received the Ad26.COV2.S COVID-19 vaccine or a placebo. The starting material was peripheral blood, obtained in a trial of Ad26.COV2.S vaccine versus placebo. The DNA of the CDR3 is TGTGCCAGCAGGGCCAACAGGGGGCAAGAGCAGTACTTC. Protein sequence: CASRANRGQEQYF.